Below are 22 T cell receptor beta chains sequenced from a single sample in a study of blood T cell repertoires in COVID-19. Sequenced by immunoSEQ multiplex PCR; TCRdb stores in-frame clones only, minus some. The sample lists under 200,000 clones, 85% to 90% occurring once. The sequenced sample consisted of peripheral blood. Source of these receptors: a man between 40 and 49 years old with active or convalescent COVID-19.

The V gene is TRBV11-2, the J gene TRBJ2-7; tentatively, D is TRBD2 (5 bases). The V gene lost 5 bases and the J gene lost 4 bases, with 15 bases spanning the gap. Germline V lookup: CDR1 SGHAT, CDR2 FQNNGV. The CDR3 has 14 amino acids. As DNA, the CDR3 is TGTGCCAGCAGCCAGGTGGAGACTACTTACGAGCAGTACTTC. Translation gives CASSQVETTYEQYF.

This rearrangement joins TRBV28 to TRBJ2-5; D might be TRBD1 (6 bases). The CDR3 runs 13 residues. The V gene lost 8 bases and the J gene lost 5 bases, with 15 bases spanning the gap. Germline lookup yields CDR1 MDHEN and CDR2 SYDVKM. In DNA, the CDR3 is TGTGCCAGCGGGTGGCAGGGGCCGGAGACCCAGTACTTC. Translating gives CASGWQGPETQYF.

This chain connects TRBV6-2 or TRBV6-3 to TRBJ2-2; D is perhaps TRBD1 (6 bases). This CDR3 comprises 19 residues. V lost 0 bases, J lost 2 bases, and 19 bases lay in between. Looked up from germline, CDR1 is MNHEY and CDR2 is SVGEGT. CDR3 region: CASSYSKVRQVSNTGELFF. DNA of the CDR3: TGTGCCAGCAGTTACTCGAAGGTTCGACAGGTTAGCAACACCGGGGAGCTGTTTTTT.

This clone was recorded only once. The V gene is TRBV10-2, the J gene TRBJ1-6; tentatively, D is TRBD1 (6 bases). V was shortened by 1 base and J by 7 bases, with 11 bases between the two germline ends. From germline, CDR1 is WSHSY and CDR2 SAAADI. The CDR3 length is 15 residues. The CDR3 nucleotides read TGCGCCAGCAGTGAGTTGTGGGGGGGCAATTCACCCCTCCACTTT. Amino acid sequence: CASSELWGGNSPLHF.

The chain couples TRBV4-3 to TRBJ2-2, with D possibly being TRBD1 (6 bases). Germline V lookup: CDR1 LGHNA, CDR2 YSLEER. V shed 1 base and J shed 3 bases, with 9 bases lying between them. The CDR3 covers 15 residues. The CDR3 region is CASSQVDSDTGELFF. CDR3 sequence (DNA): TGCGCCAGCAGCCAAGTGGACAGTGACACCGGGGAGCTGTTTTTT.

The count of this clone is one. The chain is built from TRBV18 and TRBJ2-7; the match to TRBD1 covers 7 bases. The V segment lost 3 bases and the J segment 2 bases; nucleotides outside the gene matches: 4. CDR3 length: 14 residues. Germline V gene lookup returns CDR1 KGHSH and CDR2 LQKENI. CDR3 sequence reads: CASSPTGSPYEQYF. The CDR3 nucleotides read TGTGCCAGCTCACCGACAGGGTCCCCCTACGAGCAGTACTTC.

The chain recombines TRBV6-1 with TRBJ2-5, with a possible D match to TRBD1 (5 bases). V shed 3 bases and J shed 7 bases, with 21 bases lying between them. CDR3 length equals 16 residues. Germline V lookup: CDR1 MNHNS, CDR2 SASEGT. The DNA of the CDR3 is TGTGCCAGCAGTGAGCGCGTGGGTCGACAGCATGGGACCCAGTACTTC. Translating gives CASSERVGRQHGTQYF.

The CDR3 here is CASSQDPRVGNGYTF. CDR3 in DNA: TGTGCCAGCAGCCAAGATCCGAGGGTAGGGAATGGCTACACCTTC. The chain is built from TRBV3-1 (or the pseudogene TRBV3-2) and TRBJ1-2; unclear D gene. V gave up 0 bases and J gave up 6 bases, with 14 bases separating them. Germline V CDR1 and CDR2: LGHDT, YNNKEL (reference sequence). The CDR3 covers 15 residues.

This chain connects TRBV3-1 (or the pseudogene TRBV3-2) to TRBJ2-1; TRBD2 matches 12 bases. V lost 4 bases and J lost 4; bases outside the gene matches: 5. Germline V CDR1 and CDR2: LGHDT, YNNKEL (reference sequence). The CDR3 is made up of 16 amino acids. CDR3 in DNA: TGTGCCAGCAGCCGCCAGACTAGCGGGGGTTACAATGAGCAGTTCTTC. Its translation is CASSRQTSGGYNEQFF.

DNA of the CDR3: TGCGCCAGCAGCCAAGCCCCTAGCACAGATACGCAGTATTTT. This encodes CASSQAPSTDTQYF. V usage is TRBV4-1 and J usage is TRBJ2-3; no definite D call. The CDR3 consists of 14 residues. Germline CDR1 reads MGHRA; CDR2 reads YSYEKL. V was shortened by 1 base and J by 0 bases, with 5 bases between the two germline ends.

The rearrangement uses TRBV5-4 and TRBJ2-7; TRBD2 agrees at 8 bases. CDR1 and CDR2 (germline): SGHNT, YYREEE (reference sequence). CDR3 length: 15 residues. The V gene end was trimmed by 0 bases and the J gene end by 5 bases; junction bases not matched to a gene: 7. CDR3 amino acids: CASSLGRGGANEQYF. In DNA form, the CDR3 reads TGTGCCAGCAGCTTGGGACGGGGGGGCGCGAACGAGCAGTACTTC.

The chain has TRBV5-1 and TRBJ2-7; TRBD2 matches 10 bases. This CDR3 has 15 amino acids. CDR1 is SGHRS, CDR2 YFSETQ, per germline. V dropped 3 bases and J dropped 5; count of bases not matched to a gene: 8. The CDR3 coding sequence is TGCGCCAGCAGCTACGGACTAGCGGAGGGTCACGAGCAGTACTTC. As protein: CASSYGLAEGHEQYF.

The chain links TRBV9 to TRBJ2-2; D is unclear. Trimming stripped 3 bases from V and 2 bases from J, with 8 bases between. This CDR3 spans 14 amino acids. Per the germline V gene, CDR1 is SGDLS and CDR2 is YYNGEE. The CDR3 protein is CASSDDSNTGELFF. The CDR3 DNA reads as TGTGCCAGCAGCGACGACTCAAACACCGGGGAGCTGTTTTTT.

This clone has a single count. The V call is TRBV18, the J call TRBJ1-2, with 10 bases identical to TRBD1. The CDR3 totals 13 residues. J gave up 7 bases and V 1 base, and 0 bases lay outside the gene matches. The germline V gene has CDR1 KGHSH and CDR2 LQKENI. CDR3 in amino acids: CASSPRDRGGYTF. The DNA of the CDR3 is TGTGCCAGCTCACCACGGGACAGGGGTGGCTACACCTTC. The entire variable domain, with the rest obtained from reference TRBV18 and TRBJ1-2, is as follows: NAGVMQNPRHLVRRRGQEARLRCSPMKGHSHVYWYRQLPEEGLKFMVYLQKENIIDESGMPKERFSAEFPKEGPSILRIQQVVRGDSAAYFCASSPRDRGGYTFGSGTRLTVV.

The chain uses TRBV6-2 or TRBV6-3 and TRBJ1-5; 9 bases match TRBD1. J was trimmed by 5 bases and V by 6 bases; bases with no gene match: 2. The CDR3 loop spans 13 amino acids. Per germline, CDR1 MNHEY and CDR2 SVGEGT. The CDR3 loop is CASSRDRDQPQHF. CDR3 DNA: TGTGCCAGCAGCCGGGACAGGGATCAGCCCCAGCATTTT.

The chain combines TRBV28 with TRBJ1-2; TRBD1 might be the D (6 bases). CDR1 is MDHEN, CDR2 SYDVKM, per germline. Trimming left V 6 bases short and J 7 bases short, with 27 bases between. The CDR3 consists of 17 residues. Written as DNA, the CDR3 is TGTGCCAGCAGCGCCCCGGGACACGGCCTTTATTCTTCTGGCTACACCTTC. It is translated as CASSAPGHGLYSSGYTF.

V and J are TRBV5-1 and TRBJ1-1, with D tentatively TRBD1 (5 bases). This CDR3 contains 14 residues. Trimming cost V 9 bases and J 0 bases, with 15 bases left between them. The V gene's germline CDR1 is SGHRS and CDR2 YFSETQ. The CDR3 nucleotides are TGCGCCACCCGGTTACAGGTGATGAACACTGAAGCTTTCTTT. Protein: CATRLQVMNTEAFF.

The J gene is TRBJ1-1, the V gene TRBV5-1; no reliable D call. The length of the CDR3 is 12 residues. Trimming pared 3 bases from V and 8 bases from J, leaving 11 bases between. Per germline, CDR1 SGHRS and CDR2 YFSETQ. The CDR3, as DNA: TGCGCCAGCAGCTGGAACGGAGTCGAAGCTTTCTTT. Amino acid sequence: CASSWNGVEAFF.

The chain has TRBV19 and TRBJ2-2; 7 bases are a match to TRBD2. The germline CDR1 and CDR2 sequences are LNHDA and SQIVND (reference sequence). The CDR3 is made up of 15 amino acids. The trim removed 5 bases at V and 6 bases at J, leaving 9 bases unmatched. CDR3 protein: CASSVGSGYSGELFF. In DNA form, the CDR3 reads TGTGCCAGTAGTGTCGGTAGCGGGTATTCCGGGGAGCTGTTTTTT.

This sequence joins TRBV7-2 and TRBJ2-7, with unresolved D. The V end lost 3 bases, the J end lost 0 bases, and 9 bases lay between the germline ends. CDR1 and CDR2 (germline): SGHTA, FQGNSA. This CDR3 is built from 14 residues. The chain's CDR3 is CASSFLSSSYEQYF. For the CDR3, the DNA is TGTGCCAGCAGCTTTCTTTCCAGCTCCTACGAGCAGTACTTC.

V and J are TRBV2 and TRBJ2-3, with TRBD2 identical over 10 bases. Germline V gene data show CDR1 as SNHLY and CDR2 as FYNNEI. V trimming: 6 bases; J trimming: 3 bases; junction bases outside the gene matches: 6. The CDR3 is 15 residues long. This CDR3 reads CASRGTGLATDTQYF. DNA of the CDR3: TGTGCCAGCAGAGGGACGGGACTAGCGACAGATACGCAGTATTTT.

DNA for the CDR3: TGTGCCATCAGTGAGTTCGGGACAGATACGCAGTATTTT. This gives the protein CAISEFGTDTQYF. This chain uses TRBV10-3 with TRBJ2-3; D call uncertain. CDR3 length: 13 amino acids. V was shortened by 1 base and J by 3 bases, with 5 bases between the two germline ends. In germline, CDR1 is ENHRY, CDR2 SYGVKD.